This T cell receptor beta chain was sequenced during a study of T-cell memory formation after mild COVID-19. Overall study context: Largely donor-specific sequence clusters came from a couple of donors.

Employing constant-segment primers, 5'RACE generated TCR alpha and TCR beta cDNA libraries bearing sample barcodes and UMIs. TCRdb reanalysed the 5' RACE reads using MiXCR and keeps one entry per CDR3 protein. The sample has more than 400,000 distinct CDR3 sequences, 18% seen once. Trimming at V came to 2 bases and at J to 3 bases, leaving 8 bases not matched to a gene. This CDR3 is 17 amino acids long. The germline V gene encodes CDR1 SGHVS and CDR2 FQNEAQ. Specimen: PBMCs or a T cell subset sorted from them (not recorded which). This clonotype was obtained from an adult woman who had mild COVID-19 (a few samples of this study predate the infection). Cell type and time point are not known. This rearrangement joins TRBV7-8 to TRBJ1-5; TRBD1 matches at 9 bases. The CDR3 nucleotides are TGTGCCAGCAGCTTACAGTCAGGACAGGGGTACAATCAGCCCCAGCATTTT. Translation gives CASSLQSGQGYNQPQHF.